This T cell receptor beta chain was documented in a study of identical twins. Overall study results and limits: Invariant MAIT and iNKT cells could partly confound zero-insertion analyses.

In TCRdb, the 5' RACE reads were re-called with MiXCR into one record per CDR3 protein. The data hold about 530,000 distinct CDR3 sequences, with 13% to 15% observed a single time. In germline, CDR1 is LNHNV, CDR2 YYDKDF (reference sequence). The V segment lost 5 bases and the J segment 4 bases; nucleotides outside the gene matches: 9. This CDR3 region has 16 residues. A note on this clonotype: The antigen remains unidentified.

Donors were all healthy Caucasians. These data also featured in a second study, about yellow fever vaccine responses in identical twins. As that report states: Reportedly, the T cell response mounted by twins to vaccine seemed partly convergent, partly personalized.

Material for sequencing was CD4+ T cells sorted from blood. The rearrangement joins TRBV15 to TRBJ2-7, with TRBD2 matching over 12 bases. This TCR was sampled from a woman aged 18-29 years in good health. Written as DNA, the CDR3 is TGTGCCACCAGCCCAACCCGACTAGCGGGAGTGTACGAGCAGTACTTC. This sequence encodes CATSPTRLAGVYEQYF.